The subject of this entry is one TCR beta chain. These data come from a study of metastatic and nonmetastatic thyroid tumors. About the research overall: Across blood and tumor or nodule tissue, repertoires from malignant and benign thyroid patients were compared with one another.

Patients were all untreated before their thyroid surgery. Original processing notes: Between-group CDR3 differences, defined by clinicopathological status, yielded a distant-metastasis classifier for papillary thyroid cancer. TCRdb reassembled clones from the PCR reads with MiXCR. The V and J calls were not made by the authors but by TCRdb's processing. The data show tens of thousands of clones, approximately 15% seen once. The CDR3 length is 12 residues. V was cut by 8 bases and J by 5 bases, with 10 bases left in between. Germline V lookup: CDR1 MNHEY, CDR2 SVGEGT. The sequenced sample was blood. V gene TRBV6-2 or TRBV6-3 combines with J gene TRBJ2-1, with unresolved D. This TCR was sampled from a female donor with papillary thyroid cancer or a benign thyroid nodule (not recorded which). Some clones in this sample may be carry-over from other donors' samples. CDR3 loop: CASPGRDNEQFF. CDR3 bases: TGTGCCAGCCCCGGAAGGGACAATGAGCAGTTCTTC.